Below, 27 T cell receptor beta chains from the same sample are listed, as sequenced in a study of naive and memory T cell subsets. A UMI-containing oligonucleotide was joined by 3' ligation to the TCR cDNA template. The SP2 primer and nested alpha and beta constant region primers amplified ligated cDNA in four rounds. Each CDR3 protein gets one entry after TCRdb re-called the 5' RACE reads with MiXCR. The sample contains 55,000 to 65,000 distinct CDR3 sequences, less than 10% of which appear only once. The receptors originated from a female donor in good health.

This clonotype was seen only a few times. The V call is TRBV19, the J call TRBJ2-1; D gene unclear. Germline CDR1 reads LNHDA; CDR2 reads SQIVND (reference sequence). Trimming took off 4 bases at V and 7 bases at J, with 23 bases between the two ends. The CDR3 runs to 17 residues. The CDR3 here is CASSTKNWAATGNEQFF. CDR3 nucleotides: TGTGCCAGTAGTACCAAAAACTGGGCGGCAACTGGGAATGAGCAGTTCTTC.

This clonotype has a handful of counts. V and J are TRBV11-2 and TRBJ2-1; TRBD2 matches at 11 bases. The CDR3 contains 15 residues. V gave up 4 bases and J gave up 3 bases; unmatched junction bases: 2. Germline CDR1 reads SGHAT; CDR2 reads FQNNGV. The CDR3 DNA sequence: TGTGCCAGCAGCTCTACTAGCGGGAGCTACAATGAGCAGTTCTTC. Its translation: CASSSTSGSYNEQFF. Full variable domain (rest looked up from reference TRBV11-2 and TRBJ2-1): EAGVAQSPRYKIIEKRQSVAFWCNPISGHATLYWYQQILGQGPKLLIQFQNNGVVDDSQLPKDRFSAERLKGVDSTLKIQPAKLEDSAVYLCASSSTSGSYNEQFFGPGTRLTVL.

This clonotype was counted a few times. The chain combines TRBV6-2 or TRBV6-3 with TRBJ2-4, with 7 bases identical to TRBD1. Trimming cost V 0 bases and J 6 bases; bases outside gene matches: 5. The CDR3 is made up of 15 amino acids. The germline V gene encodes CDR1 MNHEY and CDR2 SVGEGT. CDR3 in DNA: TGTGCCAGCAGTTACTCCCGGGACAGATTAAACATTCAGTACTTC. This codes for CASSYSRDRLNIQYF.

This clonotype occurred a few times. The CDR3 nucleotides are TGTGCCAGCAGCTACATCCAAGGACAGATCTATAATTCACCCCTCCACTTT. Its translation is CASSYIQGQIYNSPLHF. This chain joins TRBV12-3 or TRBV12-4 and TRBJ1-6; D perhaps matches TRBD1 (6 bases). The V gene lost 6 bases and the J gene lost 3 bases, with 18 bases spanning the gap. The CDR3 covers 17 residues.

This chain links TRBV7-9 with TRBJ2-2, with TRBD1 matching 10 bases. This CDR3 comprises 15 residues. Germline V gives CDR1 SEHNR, CDR2 FQNEAQ (reference sequence). The ends lost 3 bases at V and 6 bases at J; junction bases unmatched: 4. The CDR3: CASSFRQGASGELFF. The CDR3 nucleotides read TGTGCCAGCAGCTTCAGACAGGGGGCGTCCGGGGAGCTGTTTTTT.

The rearrangement joins TRBV5-1 to TRBJ2-3; D gene ambiguous. The CDR3 has 15 residues. Trimming removed 4 bases at V and 0 bases at J, with 12 bases between. Germline V gene lookup returns CDR1 SGHRS and CDR2 YFSETQ. This CDR3 reads CASSLTSDSTDTQYF. DNA for the CDR3: TGCGCCAGCAGCCTGACTTCCGATAGCACAGATACGCAGTATTTT.

For this clonotype: One junction end does not reproduce the germline sequence, and a read error may be involved. The chain joins TRBV29-1 to TRBJ1-2; possible D gene TRBD1, 6 bases. The CDR3 length is 12 residues. Germline CDR1 and CDR2: SQVTM and ANQGSEA. CDR3 sequence reads: CSVEDRIHGYTF. CDR3 coding DNA: TGCAGCGTCGAAGACAGGATCCATGGCTACACCTTC.

A few counts support this clonotype. The rearrangement joins TRBV19 to TRBJ1-5; 7 bases are a match to TRBD1. CDR3 length: 15 amino acids. Germline loops: CDR1 LNHDA, CDR2 SQIVND (reference sequence). Trimming removed 5 bases from V and 7 bases from J; junction bases left unmatched: 11. The CDR3 nucleotides are TGTGCCAGTAGTCCTGACAGGGTCAGTGGACAGCCCCAGCATTTT. As protein: CASSPDRVSGQPQHF.

The genes are TRBV19 and TRBJ1-2, with 7 bases lining up with TRBD1. Per the germline V gene, CDR1 is LNHDA and CDR2 is SQIVND (reference sequence). V lost 0 bases and J lost 3; bases outside the gene matches: 1. The CDR3 totals 14 residues. DNA of the CDR3: TGTGCCAGTAGTATAGAAGGGGGCGACTATGGCTACACCTTC. Protein sequence: CASSIEGGDYGYTF. Filled out from reference TRBV19 and TRBJ1-2, the complete variable domain reads DGGITQSPKYLFRKEGQNVTLSCEQNLNHDAMYWYRQDPGQGLRLIYYSQIVNDFQKGDIAEGYSVSREKKESFPLTVTSAQKNPTAFYLCASSIEGGDYGYTFGSGTRLTVV.

This rearrangement joins TRBV4-1 to TRBJ1-6, with D unclear. The V and J ends lost 4 bases and 7 bases respectively, with 14 bases between them. CDR1 and CDR2 from the germline V gene are MGHRA and YSYEKL. The CDR3 consists of 15 residues. This chain's CDR3 is CASSLITSLNSPLHF. The CDR3 nucleotides read TGCGCCAGCAGCCTTATAACCAGCCTGAATTCACCCCTCCACTTT.

The chain has TRBV7-6 and TRBJ2-1; 9 nucleotides align to TRBD2. Germline values: CDR1 SGHVS, CDR2 FNYEAQ. CDR3 length: 18 amino acids. Trimming cost V 6 bases and J 4 bases; bases outside gene matches: 16. CDR3 nucleotide sequence: TGTGCCAGCAGTCTTGCGCCAGCTGGGCGGGGGGGGTACAATGAGCAGTTCTTC. Its protein product is CASSLAPAGRGGYNEQFF.

This clonotype was found many times. The chain couples TRBV5-1 to TRBJ1-6; no clear D. Per the germline V gene, CDR1 is SGHRS and CDR2 is YFSETQ. The CDR3 consists of 14 residues. The ends were cut back, 0 bases at V and 0 bases at J, with 1 base in the middle. CDR3 in DNA: TGCGCCAGCAGCTTGGACTCCTATAATTCACCCCTCCACTTT. Protein sequence: CASSLDSYNSPLHF.

The chain couples TRBV20-1 to TRBJ2-3, with D hard to call. The CDR3 covers 13 residues. V shed 1 base and J shed 3 bases, with 8 bases lying between them. Germline-derived CDR1 and CDR2 are DFQATT and SNEGSKA (reference sequence). CDR3 in DNA: TGCAGTGCTAGAGCTTCCGGGACAGATACGCAGTATTTT. Residues: CSARASGTDTQYF.

This clonotype has at least ten counts. The chain is built from TRBV10-3 and TRBJ2-4; D gene uncertain. The CDR3 sequence is 16 residues long. V lost 3 bases, J lost 5 bases, and 17 bases lay in between. Germline CDR1 ENHRY, CDR2 SYGVKD. This chain's CDR3 is CAISEGSNGAQNIQYF. CDR3 bases: TGTGCCATCAGTGAAGGGTCCAACGGCGCTCAAAACATTCAGTACTTC.

This clonotype was recorded at least ten times. The genes are TRBV20-1 and TRBJ1-1; 7 bases are a match to TRBD1. Trimming cost V 1 base and J 7 bases; bases outside gene matches: 6. Germline V gene lookup returns CDR1 DFQATT and CDR2 SNEGSKA (reference sequence). This CDR3 has 13 residues. CDR3 DNA: TGCAGTGCTAGAGTCTTGACAGGGATTGAAGCTTTCTTT. As protein: CSARVLTGIEAFF.

This clonotype showed up many times. The V and J genes are TRBV4-1 and TRBJ1-5; 8 nucleotides line up with TRBD1. CDR1 and CDR2 (germline): MGHRA, YSYEKL. The CDR3 length is 15 residues. The junction had 3 bases not matched to a gene; V was cut back by 0 bases and J by 5 bases. This CDR3 is CASSQEVTGDQPQHF. The CDR3 nucleotides read TGCGCCAGCAGCCAAGAGGTGACAGGGGATCAGCCCCAGCATTTT.

This clonotype showed up many times. V gene TRBV2 combines with J gene TRBJ1-5; D might be TRBD1 (5 bases). Germline loops: CDR1 SNHLY, CDR2 FYNNEI. The V end was cut by 3 bases, the J end by 0 bases, with 9 bases between. The CDR3 contains 15 residues. The chain's CDR3 is CASSEGQYSNQPQHF. For the CDR3, the DNA is TGTGCCAGCAGTGAGGGGCAGTATAGCAATCAGCCCCAGCATTTT.

The genes are TRBV20-1 and TRBJ2-5; weak D call: TRBD2 (5 bases). Germline loops: CDR1 DFQATT, CDR2 SNEGSKA (reference sequence). The CDR3 totals 12 residues. The V end lost 5 bases, the J end lost 3 bases, and 10 bases lay between the germline ends. The CDR3: CSAGRLEETQYF. In DNA form, the CDR3 reads TGCAGTGCTGGGAGACTCGAAGAGACCCAGTACTTC.

This clonotype showed up just a few times. The chain employs TRBV12-3 or TRBV12-4 and TRBJ2-1; tentatively, D is TRBD2 (6 bases). The length of the CDR3 is 15 residues. Trimming left V 6 bases short and J 10 bases short, with 22 bases between. CDR3 region: CASSPPTSSHGEQFF. The CDR3 DNA follows: TGTGCCAGCAGCCCCCCGACTAGTTCCCATGGGGAGCAGTTCTTC.

This clonotype was observed at least ten times. The gene calls are TRBV3-1 and TRBJ2-4, with 10 nucleotides matching TRBD1. CDR3 size: 17 residues. Trimming removed 3 bases from V and 2 bases from J; junction bases left unmatched: 7. CDR1 and CDR2 (germline): LGHDT, YNNKEL (reference sequence). The CDR3: CASSQTGGGFSKNIQYF. In DNA, the CDR3 is TGTGCCAGCAGCCAGACAGGGGGCGGGTTTTCCAAAAACATTCAGTACTTC.

This clonotype was counted between two and nine times. V usage is TRBV5-4 and J usage is TRBJ2-7; tentatively, D is TRBD1 (5 bases). From germline, CDR1 is SGHNT and CDR2 YYREEE (reference sequence). The CDR3 contains 18 residues. V lost 0 bases and J 0 bases, leaving 19 bases between the germline ends. The CDR3 sequence is CASSLVGRAPKSSYEQYF. CDR3 nucleotide sequence: TGTGCCAGCAGCTTGGTTGGCAGGGCGCCTAAGAGCTCCTACGAGCAGTACTTC.

V gene TRBV2 combines with J gene TRBJ2-1, with TRBD2 identical over 8 bases. The germline gives CDR1 SNHLY, CDR2 FYNNEI. CDR3 length: 12 amino acids. Unmatched junction bases numbered 6, after V lost 8 bases and J lost 9 bases. This chain's CDR3 is CASSGTRAEQFF. CDR3 in DNA: TGTGCCAGCTCCGGGACTAGGGCTGAGCAGTTCTTC.

The chain uses TRBV12-3 or TRBV12-4 and TRBJ2-7; D not resolved. Trimming took off 1 base at V and 5 bases at J, with 6 bases between the two ends. The CDR3 loop spans 12 amino acids. In DNA, the CDR3 is TGTGCCAGCAGTTTAGAATTCCACGAGCAGTACTTC. It yields the protein CASSLEFHEQYF.

This clonotype was detected a few times. Here the CDR3 reads CASSRMDREAFF. In DNA form, the CDR3 reads TGTGCCAGCAGCCGTATGGACAGGGAAGCTTTCTTT. V is TRBV25-1 and J is TRBJ1-1, with 7 bases that match TRBD1. The CDR3 covers 12 residues. V trimming: 6 bases; J trimming: 8 bases; junction bases outside the gene matches: 6. Germline V lookup: CDR1 MGHDK, CDR2 SYGVNS.

In its sample, this clonotype was seen a few times. The chain joins TRBV20-1 to TRBJ2-1; D gene unclear. The V gene lost 6 bases and the J gene lost 8 bases, with 14 bases spanning the gap. This CDR3 has 12 residues. Germline V gene lookup returns CDR1 DFQATT and CDR2 SNEGSKA (reference sequence). CDR3 residues: CSAKTPMDEQFF. The CDR3 coding sequence is TGCAGTGCGAAGACTCCTATGGATGAGCAGTTCTTC.

This clonotype showed up just a few times. The chain employs TRBV3-1 and TRBJ2-7; 7 bases agree with TRBD1. The CDR3 runs 13 residues. Germline CDR1 and CDR2: LGHDT and YNNKEL (reference sequence). J gave up 6 bases and V 6 bases, and 8 bases lay outside the gene matches. CDR3 nucleotides: TGTGCCAGCAGGCCAAGTAGGGGGCCCGAGCAGTACTTC. Its translation: CASRPSRGPEQYF.

V and J are TRBV18 and TRBJ1-4; D unclear. The germline V and J ends were trimmed by 3 bases and 5 bases, with 13 bases remaining between them. The CDR3 has 15 residues. The germline gives CDR1 KGHSH, CDR2 LQKENI. The CDR3 DNA is TGTGCCAGCTCACCCACCGGCACCATAAATGAAAAACTGTTTTTT. Translation: CASSPTGTINEKLFF.